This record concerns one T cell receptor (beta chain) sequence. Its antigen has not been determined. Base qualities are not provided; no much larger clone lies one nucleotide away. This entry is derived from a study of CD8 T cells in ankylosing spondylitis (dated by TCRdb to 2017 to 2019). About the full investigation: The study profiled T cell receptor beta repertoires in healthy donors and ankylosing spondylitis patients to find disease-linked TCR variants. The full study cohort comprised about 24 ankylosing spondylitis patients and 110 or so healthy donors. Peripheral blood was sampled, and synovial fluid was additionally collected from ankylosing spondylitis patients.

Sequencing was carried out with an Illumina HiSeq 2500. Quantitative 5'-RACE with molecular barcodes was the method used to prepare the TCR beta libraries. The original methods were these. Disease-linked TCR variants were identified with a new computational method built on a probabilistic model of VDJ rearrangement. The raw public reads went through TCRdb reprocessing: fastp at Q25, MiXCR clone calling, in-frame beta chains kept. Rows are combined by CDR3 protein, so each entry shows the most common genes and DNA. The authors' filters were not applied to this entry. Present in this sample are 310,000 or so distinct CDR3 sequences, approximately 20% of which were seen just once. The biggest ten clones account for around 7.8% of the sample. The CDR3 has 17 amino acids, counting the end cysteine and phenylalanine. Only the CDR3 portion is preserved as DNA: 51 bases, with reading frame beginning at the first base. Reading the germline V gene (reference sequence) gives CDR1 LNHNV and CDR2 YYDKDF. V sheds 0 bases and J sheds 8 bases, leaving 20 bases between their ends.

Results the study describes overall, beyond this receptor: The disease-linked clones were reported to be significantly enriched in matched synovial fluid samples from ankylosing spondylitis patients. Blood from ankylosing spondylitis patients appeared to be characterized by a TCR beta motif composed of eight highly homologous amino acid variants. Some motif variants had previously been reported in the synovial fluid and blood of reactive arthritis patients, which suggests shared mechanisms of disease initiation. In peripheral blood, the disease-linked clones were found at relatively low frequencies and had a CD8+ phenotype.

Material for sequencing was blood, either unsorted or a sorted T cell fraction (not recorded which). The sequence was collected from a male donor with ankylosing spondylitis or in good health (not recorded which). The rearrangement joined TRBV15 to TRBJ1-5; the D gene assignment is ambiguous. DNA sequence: TGTGCCACCAGCAGAGATCGAGGAGGATACTTGGCTGAGCCCCAGCATTTT. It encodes CATSRDRGGYLAEPQHF.